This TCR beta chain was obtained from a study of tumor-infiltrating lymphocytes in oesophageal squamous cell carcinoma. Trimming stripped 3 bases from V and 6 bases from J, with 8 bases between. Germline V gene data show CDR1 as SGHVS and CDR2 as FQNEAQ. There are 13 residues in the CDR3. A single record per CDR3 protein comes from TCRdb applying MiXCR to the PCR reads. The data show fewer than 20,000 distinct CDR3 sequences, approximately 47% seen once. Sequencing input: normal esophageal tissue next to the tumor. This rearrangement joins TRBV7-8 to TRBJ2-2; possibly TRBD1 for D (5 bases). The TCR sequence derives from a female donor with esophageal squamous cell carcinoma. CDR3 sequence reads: CASSFTGSGELFF. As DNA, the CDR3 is TGTGCCAGCAGCTTCACAGGCTCCGGGGAGCTGTTTTTT.